This T cell receptor (beta chain) comes out of a study of T cells after yellow fever vaccination. Study background: For low cell numbers, libraries were made with SMART-Seq v4 Ultra Low Input. Study results and caveats: Contaminating bulk clonotypes could be abundant in FACS-sorted repertoires.

The CDR3 spans 16 residues. Germline-derived CDR1 and CDR2 are SGHRS and YFSETQ. Trimming shortened V by 4 bases and J by 0 bases, and 11 bases separated the two germline ends. Production of TCR cDNA was by 5'RACE template switching, which also added a universal primer site and UMIs. TCRdb recomputed calls from the 5' RACE reads with MiXCR, one row per CDR3 protein. The sample consists of about 330,000 distinct CDR3 sequences, around 7% of them appearing once. This clonotype has a count of ten or more. No antigen is known for it. The gene calls are TRBV5-1 and TRBJ2-6; the D is unclear. Source: PBMCs, taken roughly 46 days after the first yellow fever vaccination. The TCR sequence derives from a man younger than 30 who received the YFV17D yellow fever vaccine. Written as DNA, the CDR3 is TGCGCCAGCAGCGCGGACGGTGTCTCTGGGGCCAACGTCCTGACTTTC. It specifies CASSADGVSGANVLTF.